One and the same sample provided the 17 T cell receptor beta chains below, sequenced in a study of blood T cell repertoires in COVID-19. Here immunoSEQ multiplex PCR was the method, and the copy in TCRdb shows in-frame clones only, minus some. The top ten hold approximately 1.8% of the sample, which has around 500,000 clones, approximately 87% seen once. Material: PBMCs or T cells enriched from blood (not recorded which). The receptors were sampled from a woman between 40 and 55 years old who had recovered from COVID-19.

The gene calls are TRBV6-2 or TRBV6-3 and TRBJ1-5; 8 bases line up with TRBD1. The CDR3 loop spans 14 amino acids. Per the germline V gene, CDR1 is MNHEY and CDR2 is SVGEGT. The V segment lost 5 bases and the J segment 5 bases; nucleotides outside the gene matches: 5. DNA of the CDR3: TGTGCCAGCAGTAGGACAGGGTTTTATCAGCCCCAGCATTTT. Residues: CASSRTGFYQPQHF.

The rearrangement uses TRBV3-1 (or the pseudogene TRBV3-2) and TRBJ1-5; D possibly corresponds to TRBD1 (5 bases). The germline gives CDR1 LGHDT, CDR2 YNNKEL (reference sequence). The CDR3 sequence is 16 residues long. V lost 1 base, J lost 4 bases, and 14 bases lay in between. CDR3 sequence: CASSQGSTGTNQPQHF. CDR3 nucleotide sequence: TGTGCCAGCAGCCAAGGCTCTACAGGTACTAATCAGCCCCAGCATTTT.

This clone occurred a few times. This rearrangement joins TRBV24-1 to TRBJ1-2; possibly TRBD1 for D (5 bases). Germline V gives CDR1 KGHDR, CDR2 SFDVKD. The CDR3 runs to 13 residues. Trimming took 4 bases from V and 2 from J, leaving 7 bases between them. CDR3 residues: CATSDGGNYGYTF. In DNA form, the CDR3 reads TGTGCCACCAGTGACGGGGGGAACTATGGCTACACCTTC.

The chain combines TRBV24-1 with TRBJ2-5; 10 nucleotides line up with TRBD2. Losses at the gene ends were 1 base for V and 5 bases for J; bases not matched to a gene: 9. The CDR3 is made up of 17 amino acids. Germline V gene lookup returns CDR1 KGHDR and CDR2 SFDVKD. CDR3 residues: CATSDFPRTSGGETQYF. DNA for the CDR3: TGTGCCACCAGTGATTTCCCCCGGACTAGCGGCGGGGAGACCCAGTACTTC.

This chain connects TRBV7-9 to TRBJ2-5; 9 positions match TRBD2. Germline V gene sequence: CDR1 SEHNR, CDR2 FQNEAQ (reference sequence). J was trimmed by 0 bases and V by 5 bases; bases with no gene match: 13. The CDR3 is made up of 18 amino acids. The CDR3 DNA reads as TGTGCCAGCAGCCGCGGGGGGGAAGGCCCACAGAACCAAGAGACCCAGTACTTC. It is translated as CASSRGGEGPQNQETQYF.

CDR3 sequence: CASSAGVDRYNEQFF. CDR3 in DNA: TGTGCCAGCAGCGCCGGTGTGGACAGATACAATGAGCAGTTCTTC. The chain recombines TRBV9 with TRBJ2-1; a possible D gene is TRBD1 (6 bases). Trimming pared 3 bases from V and 4 bases from J, leaving 14 bases between. Germline lookup yields CDR1 SGDLS and CDR2 YYNGEE. The CDR3 is made up of 15 amino acids. Full variable domain (remainder filled in from reference TRBV9 and TRBJ2-1): DSGVTQTPKHLITATGQRVTLRCSPRSGDLSVYWYQQSLDQGLQFLIQYYNGEERAKGNILERFSAQQFPDLHSELNLSSLELGDSALYFCASSAGVDRYNEQFFGPGTRLTVL.

The chain links TRBV19 to TRBJ1-4; D unclear. In germline, CDR1 is LNHDA, CDR2 SQIVND (reference sequence). The CDR3 loop spans 15 amino acids. V shed 4 bases and J shed 6 bases, with 15 bases lying between them. The CDR3 DNA reads TGTGCCAGTAGTAAATATACGGAGGTTCATGAAAAACTGTTTTTT. Translating gives CASSKYTEVHEKLFF.

This chain's CDR3 is CASSWVLRLAETSYEQYF. CDR3 coding DNA: TGTGCCAGCAGTTGGGTCTTGAGACTAGCGGAGACCTCCTACGAGCAGTACTTC. This chain joins TRBV2 and TRBJ2-7; 9 nucleotides line up with TRBD2. Trimming removed 5 bases from V and 0 bases from J; junction bases left unmatched: 14. CDR3 length: 18 amino acids. CDR1 and CDR2 (germline): SNHLY, FYNNEI.

The rearrangement joins TRBV27 to TRBJ1-2; D might be TRBD1 (6 bases). CDR3 length: 15 residues. The ends were cut back, 3 bases at V and 0 bases at J, with 11 bases in the middle. Looked up from germline, CDR1 is MNHEY and CDR2 is SMNVEV (reference sequence). CDR3 amino acids: CASSLMGTTNYGYTF. The CDR3 nucleotides are TGTGCCAGCAGTTTGATGGGGACAACTAACTATGGCTACACCTTC.

This chain uses TRBV19 with TRBJ1-2, with no clear D. Trimming removed 3 bases from V and 2 bases from J, with 13 bases in between. The CDR3 spans 15 residues. The germline gives CDR1 LNHDA, CDR2 SQIVND (reference sequence). CDR3 DNA sequence: TGTGCCAGTAGTATCTCCCCGGAGGAAAACTATGGCTACACCTTC. Translating gives CASSISPEENYGYTF.

The chain couples TRBV27 to TRBJ1-5; a weak D match, TRBD1 (5 bases). V was pared by 5 bases and J by 6 bases, with 26 bases between. Germline assignment: CDR1 MNHEY and CDR2 SMNVEV (reference sequence). The CDR3 totals 18 residues. This chain's CDR3 is CASSLRWGIREIAQPQHF. For the CDR3, the DNA is TGTGCCAGCAGTCTTAGATGGGGCATCAGGGAAATAGCTCAGCCCCAGCATTTT.

This chain links TRBV5-1 with TRBJ1-5; the D gene is possibly TRBD1 (5 bases). CDR1 SGHRS and CDR2 YFSETQ come from the germline V gene. This CDR3 has 15 amino acids. Trimming shortened V by 4 bases and J by 0 bases, and 11 bases separated the two germline ends. CDR3 in amino acids: CASSPQGHSNQPQHF. The DNA for the CDR3 is TGCGCCAGCAGCCCCCAGGGTCATAGCAATCAGCCCCAGCATTTT.

Points on this clone: Other DNA sequences in this specimen translate into the identical CDR3. This chain connects TRBV5-1 to TRBJ1-1, with 8 bases lining up with TRBD1. CDR1 and CDR2 from the germline V gene are SGHRS and YFSETQ. V lost 4 bases and J lost 5; bases outside the gene matches: 7. The CDR3 extends over 14 amino acids. Here the CDR3 reads CASSLGQGGTEAFF. CDR3 bases: TGCGCCAGCAGCCTCGGACAGGGCGGGACTGAAGCTTTCTTT. The full variable domain, in which reference TRBV5-1 and TRBJ1-1 provide the parts outside the CDR3, is KAGVTQTPRYLIKTRGQQVTLSCSPISGHRSVSWYQQTPGQGLQFLFEYFSETQRNKGNFPGRFSGRQFSNSRSEMNVSTLELGDSALYLCASSLGQGGTEAFFGQGTRLTVV.

This sequence joins TRBV11-3 and TRBJ2-2, with unresolved D. This CDR3 has 13 residues. Germline V gene sequence: CDR1 SGHNT, CDR2 YENEEA. V lost 1 base and J lost 4, with 4 bases in between. As DNA, the CDR3 is TGTGCCAGCAGCTTAGGGGCCACCGGGGAGCTGTTTTTT. This translates into CASSLGATGELFF.

The V call is TRBV9, the J call TRBJ1-2; D not certain. The CDR3 runs to 14 residues. Germline CDR1 reads SGDLS; CDR2 reads YYNGEE. V lost 0 bases, J lost 6 bases, and 12 bases lay in between. CDR3 amino acids: CASSVGAPDDGYTF. DNA for the CDR3: TGTGCCAGCAGCGTAGGGGCTCCGGATGATGGCTACACCTTC.

The J gene is TRBJ2-2, the V gene TRBV2; D gene uncertain. This CDR3 is built from 13 residues. CDR1 SNHLY and CDR2 FYNNEI come from the germline V gene. V was trimmed by 0 bases and J by 6 bases, leaving 5 bases between them. The CDR3 protein is CASSEAAAGELFF. The CDR3 DNA is TGTGCCAGCAGTGAAGCGGCGGCCGGGGAGCTGTTTTTT.

The gene calls are TRBV7-2 and TRBJ2-1; 12 positions match TRBD2. The junction had 10 bases not matched to a gene; V was cut back by 5 bases and J by 2 bases. The germline gives CDR1 SGHTA, CDR2 FQGNSA. The CDR3 totals 18 residues. As DNA, the CDR3 is TGTGCCAGCAGCCAGACGACTAGCGGGGGCAGGGCCTACAATGAGCAGTTCTTC. It is translated as CASSQTTSGGRAYNEQFF.